The clone carrying this TCR beta chain was detected once. Antigen: not known. Both 60 Vbeta primers and 13 Jbeta primers went into the PCR. Some clones are missing from TCRdb's copy, which holds only in-frame ones; the method was immunoSEQ multiplex PCR. The sample has roughly 120,000 clones; around 75% are singletons. The data were obtained in a study of cytomegalovirus exposure and HLA in healthy donors. The wider study: Sequencing of 180 million or so T cells in an earlier analysis found around 110 million unique TCR beta sequences.

The study, taken as a whole, reports: Most observed TCR sequences were rare, whereas some public TCRs were detected in many donors. The study assumed roughly uniform donor sequencing depth for presence/absence analyses. From TCR beta sequences, most subjects' HLA-A and HLA-B alleles were reportedly predicted accurately.

The germline V gene encodes CDR1 SEHNR and CDR2 FQNEAQ (reference sequence). The CDR3 contains 12 residues. Trimming removed 6 bases from V and 5 bases from J; junction bases left unmatched: 3. The material sequenced was PBMCs. This receptor was identified in a woman under 30 in good health and CMV-seronegative. The chain carries TRBV7-9 and TRBJ2-7, with TRBD1 matching 8 bases. The CDR3 sequence: CASSSTGDEQYF. Here the CDR3 DNA reads TGTGCCAGCAGTTCGACAGGGGACGAGCAGTACTTC.